One sample yielded the 31 T cell receptor beta chains listed below, sequenced in a study of blood T cell repertoires in COVID-19. Produced via immunoSEQ multiplex PCR; TCRdb's table is partial and in-frame only. The table shows about 220,000 clones, with approximately 82% occurring only once. Specimen: peripheral blood. All receptors come from a woman over 75 with acute or convalescent COVID-19.

The chain carries TRBV9 and TRBJ2-2; possible D gene TRBD2, 5 bases. V dropped 4 bases and J dropped 0 bases, with 13 bases sitting between them. The CDR3 is 16 amino acids. Germline V gene sequence: CDR1 SGDLS, CDR2 YYNGEE. CDR3 in amino acids: CASSPTRGTNTGELFF. The CDR3, as DNA: TGTGCCAGCAGCCCCACTCGGGGTACGAACACCGGGGAGCTGTTTTTT.

CDR3 amino acids: CASSPQVLSYNEQFF. CDR3 DNA sequence: TGTGCCAGCAGTCCGCAGGTACTCTCCTACAATGAGCAGTTCTTC. The gene calls are TRBV27 and TRBJ2-1; D uncertain. In germline, CDR1 is MNHEY, CDR2 SMNVEV (reference sequence). This CDR3 region has 15 residues. The V end was cut by 5 bases, the J end by 0 bases, with 11 bases between.

The DNA for the CDR3 is TGCGCCAGCAGCCCCGATAGGGCAGGGAGGGAGCAGTTCTTC. It codes for CASSPDRAGREQFF. The rearrangement uses TRBV5-1 and TRBJ2-1, with D perhaps matching TRBD2 (6 bases). The CDR3 totals 14 residues. CDR1 is SGHRS, CDR2 YFSETQ, per germline. V shed 4 bases and J shed 10 bases, with 18 bases lying between them.

Concerning this clone: Sequence at one end of the junction differs from germline and may be a read error. The chain uses TRBV6-5 and TRBJ2-5; 11 positions match TRBD2. The germline V gene encodes CDR1 MNHEY and CDR2 SVGAGI. This CDR3 contains 14 residues. DNA of the CDR3: TGTGCCAGCAGCCTCACACGATTAGCGGGGGGGTCCCACTTC. This encodes CASSLTRLAGGSHF.

The CDR3 nucleotides are TGTGCCAGTAGTATTAGAGGGGCAGGGGGCGCGGAATCACCCCTCCACTTT. This sequence encodes CASSIRGAGGAESPLHF. V and J are TRBV19 and TRBJ1-6; 8 positions match TRBD1. V trimming: 3 bases; J trimming: 10 bases; junction bases outside the gene matches: 14. The CDR3 is 17 residues long. Germline assignment: CDR1 LNHDA and CDR2 SQIVND (reference sequence).

The chain has TRBV11-3 and TRBJ2-1; 8 bases line up with TRBD1. The germline V gene encodes CDR1 SGHNT and CDR2 YENEEA. The J segment lost 7 bases and the V segment lost 1 base, leaving 12 bases of the junction unmatched. The CDR3 is 17 amino acids. CDR3 bases: TGTGCCAGCAGCTTAGGGGTGGCCGGACAGGGTTCTAATGAGCAGTTCTTC. Its protein is CASSLGVAGQGSNEQFF.

The gene calls are TRBV12-3 or TRBV12-4 and TRBJ1-1, with TRBD1 matching 7 bases. The CDR3 is 13 amino acids. Trimming at V came to 7 bases and at J to 4 bases, leaving 6 bases not matched to a gene. CDR3: CASTNAGGTEAFF. As DNA, the CDR3 is TGTGCCAGCACCAACGCAGGGGGCACTGAAGCTTTCTTT.

The rearrangement uses TRBV27 and TRBJ2-1, with 8 bases aligning to TRBD2. V was clipped by 2 bases and J by 8 bases; unmatched bases: 8. Germline CDR1 reads MNHEY; CDR2 reads SMNVEV (reference sequence). The CDR3 is made up of 15 amino acids. The CDR3 DNA sequence: TGTGCCAGCAGTTTAGGAACGCGGGGGGACGATGAGCAGTTCTTC. Protein: CASSLGTRGDDEQFF.

This rearrangement joins TRBV7-2 to TRBJ2-7; 9 bases line up with TRBD1. From germline, CDR1 is SGHTA and CDR2 FQGNSA. The CDR3 contains 16 residues. V dropped 1 base and J dropped 4; count of bases not matched to a gene: 8. CDR3 nucleotides: TGTGCCAGCAGCTTAGTGCTAGGACAGGGGAATTACGAGCAGTACTTC. Translating it yields CASSLVLGQGNYEQYF. Variable domain in full (rest from reference TRBV7-2 and TRBJ2-7): GAGVSQSPSNKVTEKGKDVELRCDPISGHTALYWYRQSLGQGLEFLIYFQGNSAPDKSGLPSDRFSAERTGGSVSTLTIQRTQQEDSAVYLCASSLVLGQGNYEQYFGPGTRLTVT.

This CDR3 is CATSGICGTRTDTQYF. DNA for the CDR3: TGTGCCACCAGTGGTATATGCGGGACCCGCACAGATACGCAGTATTTT. The V call is TRBV24-1, the J call TRBJ2-3; D may be TRBD2 (6 bases). Germline CDR1 reads KGHDR; CDR2 reads SFDVKD. This CDR3 has 16 amino acids. V lost 5 bases and J 1 base, leaving 15 bases between the germline ends.

The chain couples TRBV12-3 or TRBV12-4 to TRBJ2-4; D unresolved. The V end lost 6 bases, the J end lost 7 bases, and 10 bases lay between the germline ends. The CDR3 is made up of 12 amino acids. The CDR3 DNA is TGTGCCAGCAGGGGCTTAAGGAACATTCAGTACTTC. Protein product: CASRGLRNIQYF.

V gene TRBV11-3 combines with J gene TRBJ2-1; weak D call: TRBD2 (6 bases). Trimming shortened V by 5 bases and J by 8 bases, and 7 bases separated the two germline ends. CDR3 length: 11 amino acids. Germline V gene sequence: CDR1 SGHNT, CDR2 YENEEA. The CDR3 loop reads CASSGGYEQFF. The CDR3 bases are TGTGCCAGCAGCGGGGGGTATGAGCAGTTCTTC.

The chain uses TRBV5-6 and TRBJ2-1; D gene unclear. V gave up 2 bases and J gave up 6 bases, with 9 bases separating them. The germline V gene encodes CDR1 SGHDT and CDR2 YYEEEE. The CDR3 loop spans 13 amino acids. Written as DNA, the CDR3 is TGTGCCAGCAGCTTTGGAGTCATCAATGAGCAGTTCTTC. It encodes CASSFGVINEQFF.

The rearrangement uses TRBV28 and TRBJ2-7, with unresolved D. The CDR3 length is 15 residues. In germline, CDR1 is MDHEN, CDR2 SYDVKM. V dropped 3 bases and J dropped 0 bases, with 12 bases sitting between them. The CDR3 sequence is CASSFLPGYSYEQYF. The CDR3 DNA reads as TGTGCCAGCAGTTTTCTGCCGGGTTACTCCTACGAGCAGTACTTC.

CDR3 nucleotide sequence: TGTGCCAGCAGTTTTTCAGGGAACACTGAAGCTTTCTTT. Protein sequence: CASSFSGNTEAFF. The chain has TRBV28 and TRBJ1-1; D is unresolved. Germline-derived CDR1 and CDR2 are MDHEN and SYDVKM. CDR3 size: 13 residues. Trimming stripped 3 bases from V and 1 base from J, with 6 bases between. Full variable domain (remainder filled in from reference TRBV28 and TRBJ1-1): DVKVTQSSRYLVKRTGEKVFLECVQDMDHENMFWYRQDPGLGLRLIYFSYDVKMKEKGDIPEGYSVSREKKERFSLILESASTNQTSMYLCASSFSGNTEAFFGQGTRLTVV.

In this sample, this clone turned up once. V is TRBV6-1 and J is TRBJ2-7, with D perhaps matching TRBD2 (6 bases). Trimming pared 0 bases from V and 3 bases from J, leaving 12 bases between. The CDR3 sequence is 15 residues long. Germline lookup yields CDR1 MNHNS and CDR2 SASEGT. The CDR3 region has the DNA TGTGCCAGCAGTGAAGCGGAGTGGGGGGACTACGAGCAGTACTTC. Protein sequence: CASSEAEWGDYEQYF.

The chain is built from TRBV28 and TRBJ1-2; 7 bases match TRBD1. Trimming took 11 bases from V and 1 from J; bases not matched to a gene: 13. The CDR3 covers 15 residues. CDR1 and CDR2 from the germline V gene are MDHEN and SYDVKM. CDR3 region: CASLPGTAVNYGYTF. DNA of the CDR3: TGTGCCTCCCTACCCGGGACAGCGGTTAACTATGGCTACACCTTC.

The genes are TRBV4-1 and TRBJ1-2; 7 bases align to TRBD1. Germline V gene data show CDR1 as MGHRA and CDR2 as YSYEKL. With V trimmed by 1 base and J by 4 bases, 21 bases remained unmatched. The CDR3 runs to 20 residues. CDR3 residues: CASSQARSGGGPQTSYGYTF. In DNA form, the CDR3 reads TGCGCCAGCAGCCAAGCTCGCAGTGGAGGGGGCCCTCAGACCAGCTATGGCTACACCTTC.

This clone was recorded a few times. The genes are TRBV6-6 and TRBJ2-4, with 9 positions matching TRBD1. Per the germline V gene, CDR1 is MNHNY and CDR2 is SVGAGI (reference sequence). Trimming at V came to 6 bases and at J to 7 bases, leaving 10 bases not matched to a gene. The CDR3 has 15 amino acids. The CDR3 region is CASSDVGQGMNIQYF. CDR3 coding DNA: TGTGCCAGCAGCGACGTAGGACAGGGGATGAACATTCAGTACTTC.

J is TRBJ2-5 and V is TRBV28; tentatively, D is TRBD1 (5 bases). This CDR3 spans 15 amino acids. V was cut by 5 bases and J by 4 bases, with 17 bases left in between. Germline CDR1 reads MDHEN; CDR2 reads SYDVKM. CDR3 loop: CASSPWRWGGETQYF. The DNA for the CDR3 is TGTGCCAGCAGTCCCTGGCGGTGGGGCGGAGAGACCCAGTACTTC.

The chain recombines TRBV28 with TRBJ1-4; D gene uncertain. The CDR3 is 15 amino acids. V dropped 5 bases and J dropped 7 bases, with 17 bases sitting between them. Germline loops: CDR1 MDHEN, CDR2 SYDVKM. The CDR3 loop is CASSVAIGEPEKLFF. The CDR3 bases are TGTGCCAGCAGTGTCGCAATAGGAGAACCTGAAAAACTGTTTTTT.

This sequence joins TRBV12-3 or TRBV12-4 and TRBJ1-2; 9 nucleotides line up with TRBD1. The CDR3 totals 13 residues. V gave up 6 bases and J gave up 7 bases; unmatched junction bases: 6. This chain's CDR3 is CASSIQGAFGYTF. The CDR3 bases are TGTGCCAGCAGCATACAGGGGGCCTTTGGCTACACCTTC.

The chain has TRBV2 and TRBJ2-3, with D maybe TRBD2 (6 bases). CDR3 size: 16 residues. Between the trimmed V and J ends, which lost 4 bases and 0 bases, there was a span of 14 bases. Germline CDR1 and CDR2: SNHLY and FYNNEI. CDR3 nucleotide sequence: TGTGCCAGCAGTGGGGGGGAGATAGCTAGCACAGATACGCAGTATTTT. It codes for CASSGGEIASTDTQYF.

V is TRBV15 and J is TRBJ2-2, with D maybe TRBD2 (6 bases). The CDR3 extends over 14 amino acids. The germline V gene encodes CDR1 LNHNV and CDR2 YYDKDF (reference sequence). V was cut by 6 bases and J by 5 bases, with 13 bases left in between. The CDR3 sequence is CATRTGSQTGELFF. CDR3 bases: TGTGCCACCAGAACCGGGAGCCAGACCGGGGAGCTGTTTTTT.

This clone was found once. The J gene is TRBJ1-2, the V gene TRBV24-1; 11 positions match TRBD1. CDR1 is KGHDR, CDR2 SFDVKD, per germline. There are 14 residues in the CDR3. Trimming removed 4 bases from V and 5 bases from J; junction bases left unmatched: 2. CDR3 sequence: CATSEGQGAYGYTF. The CDR3 nucleotides are TGTGCCACCAGTGAAGGACAGGGGGCGTATGGCTACACCTTC.

This clone was observed once. The chain couples TRBV5-4 to TRBJ1-2; 8 bases match TRBD1. The germline gives CDR1 SGHNT, CDR2 YYREEE (reference sequence). The CDR3 has 14 amino acids. V trimming: 4 bases; J trimming: 8 bases; junction bases outside the gene matches: 10. The CDR3: CASSLSSPGGGYTF. The CDR3 DNA follows: TGTGCCAGCAGCCTGAGTTCGCCAGGGGGCGGCTACACCTTC.

This clone was observed a single time. The chain combines TRBV28 with TRBJ1-4, with D unresolved. This CDR3 contains 11 residues. V gave up 5 bases and J gave up 5 bases, with 3 bases separating them. Germline lookup yields CDR1 MDHEN and CDR2 SYDVKM. CDR3 sequence (DNA): TGTGCCAGCAGTCCAAATGAAAAACTGTTTTTT. Its protein product is CASSPNEKLFF.

J is TRBJ2-1 and V is TRBV9; 7 bases fit TRBD1. The V gene end was trimmed by 3 bases and the J gene end by 8 bases; junction bases not matched to a gene: 5. The CDR3 spans 13 residues. CDR1 SGDLS and CDR2 YYNGEE come from the germline V gene. The CDR3 protein is CASSGIQGYEQFF. CDR3 coding DNA: TGTGCCAGCAGCGGAATACAGGGGTATGAGCAGTTCTTC.

The chain is built from TRBV28 and TRBJ1-5; 7 bases match TRBD1. The CDR3 covers 17 residues. Germline values: CDR1 MDHEN, CDR2 SYDVKM. Germline trimming cut 5 bases from V and 7 bases from J; bases unmatched to any gene: 17. CDR3 nucleotides: TGTGCCAGCAGTCCCGTGAATGTACAGGGGAAACGGCAGCCCCAGCATTTT. Translation: CASSPVNVQGKRQPQHF.

This rearrangement joins TRBV4-2 to TRBJ1-2; 8 nucleotides agree with TRBD1. Germline trimming cut 0 bases from V and 7 bases from J; bases unmatched to any gene: 7. The germline V gene encodes CDR1 LGHNA and CDR2 YNFKEQ. The CDR3 totals 15 residues. CDR3 residues: CASSQDPGGDGGYTF. The CDR3 DNA follows: TGTGCCAGCAGCCAAGACCCAGGGGGCGATGGTGGCTACACCTTC.

The CDR3 spells CASSLAGIEETQYF. In DNA, the CDR3 is TGTGCCAGCAGCTTGGCAGGGATCGAGGAGACCCAGTACTTC. V gene TRBV5-4 combines with J gene TRBJ2-5, with a weak D call TRBD1 (5 bases). From germline, CDR1 is SGHNT and CDR2 YYREEE (reference sequence). V was shortened by 0 bases and J by 5 bases, with 11 bases between the two germline ends. CDR3 length: 14 residues. The whole variable domain, remainder taken from reference TRBV5-4 and TRBJ2-5, is ETGVTQSPTHLIKTRGQQVTLRCSSQSGHNTVSWYQQALGQGPQFIFQYYREEENGRGNFPPRFSGLQFPNYSSELNVNALELDDSALYLCASSLAGIEETQYFGPGTRLLVL.